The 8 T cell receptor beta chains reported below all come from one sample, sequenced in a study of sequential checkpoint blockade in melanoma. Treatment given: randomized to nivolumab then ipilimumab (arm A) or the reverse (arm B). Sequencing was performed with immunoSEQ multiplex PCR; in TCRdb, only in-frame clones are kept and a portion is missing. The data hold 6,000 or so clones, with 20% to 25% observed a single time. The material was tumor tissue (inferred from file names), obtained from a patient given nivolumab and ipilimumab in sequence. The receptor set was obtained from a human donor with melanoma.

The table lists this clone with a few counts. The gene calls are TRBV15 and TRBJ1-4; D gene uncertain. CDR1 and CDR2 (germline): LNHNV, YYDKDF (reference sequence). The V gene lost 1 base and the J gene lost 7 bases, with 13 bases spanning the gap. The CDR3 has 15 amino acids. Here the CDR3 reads CATSRAPDLLEKLFF. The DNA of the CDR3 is TGTGCCACCAGCAGAGCCCCCGACTTACTTGAAAAACTGTTTTTT. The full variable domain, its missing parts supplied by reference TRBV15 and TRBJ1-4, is DAMVIQNPRYQVTQFGKPVTLSCSQTLNHNVMYWYQQKSSQAPKLLFHYYDKDFNNEADTPDNFQSRRPNTSFCFLDIRSPGLGDTAMYLCATSRAPDLLEKLFFGSGTQLSVL.

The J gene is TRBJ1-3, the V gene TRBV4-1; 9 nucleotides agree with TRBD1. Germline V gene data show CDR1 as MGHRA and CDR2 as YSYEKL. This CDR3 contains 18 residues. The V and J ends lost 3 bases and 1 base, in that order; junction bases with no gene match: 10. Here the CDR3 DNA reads TGCGCCAGCAGCCATTACTCCCCACAGGGGGCGTCTGGAAACACCATATATTTT. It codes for CASSHYSPQGASGNTIYF.

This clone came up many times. CDR3 bases: TGTGCCAGCAGCGCTGGACAGGGACACACTGAAGCTTTCTTT. Protein: CASSAGQGHTEAFF. This rearrangement joins TRBV11-3 to TRBJ1-1; 8 nucleotides agree with TRBD1. The ends lost 5 bases at V and 3 bases at J; junction bases unmatched: 5. CDR3 length equals 14 residues. Germline V lookup: CDR1 SGHNT, CDR2 YENEEA.

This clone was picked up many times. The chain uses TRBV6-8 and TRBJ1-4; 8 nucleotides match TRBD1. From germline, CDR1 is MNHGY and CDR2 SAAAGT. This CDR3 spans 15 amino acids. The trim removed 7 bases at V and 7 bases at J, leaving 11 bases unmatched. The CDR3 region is CASKRAGTGPEKLFF. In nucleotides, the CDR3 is TGTGCCAGCAAACGAGCCGGGACAGGCCCTGAAAAACTGTTTTTT.

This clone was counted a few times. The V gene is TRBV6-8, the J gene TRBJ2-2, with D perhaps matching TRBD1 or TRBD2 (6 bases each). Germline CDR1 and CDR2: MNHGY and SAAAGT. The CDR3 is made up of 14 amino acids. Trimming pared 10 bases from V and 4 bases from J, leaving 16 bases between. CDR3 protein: CATTGTVSTGELFF. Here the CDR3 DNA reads TGTGCCACAACAGGGACTGTTAGCACCGGGGAGCTGTTTTTT.

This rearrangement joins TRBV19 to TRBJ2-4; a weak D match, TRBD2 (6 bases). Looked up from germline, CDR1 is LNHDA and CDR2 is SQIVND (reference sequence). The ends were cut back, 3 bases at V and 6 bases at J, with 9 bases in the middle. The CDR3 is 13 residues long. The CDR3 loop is CASSITEGNIQYF. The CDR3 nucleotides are TGTGCCAGTAGTATTACGGAGGGAAACATTCAGTACTTC. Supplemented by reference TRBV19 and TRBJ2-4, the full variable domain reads DGGITQSPKYLFRKEGQNVTLSCEQNLNHDAMYWYRQDPGQGLRLIYYSQIVNDFQKGDIAEGYSVSREKKESFPLTVTSAQKNPTAFYLCASSITEGNIQYFGAGTRLSVL.

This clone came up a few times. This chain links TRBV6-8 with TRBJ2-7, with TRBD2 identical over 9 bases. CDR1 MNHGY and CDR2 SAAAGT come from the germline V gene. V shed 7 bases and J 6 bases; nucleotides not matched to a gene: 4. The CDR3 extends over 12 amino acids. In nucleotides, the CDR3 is TGTGCCAGCACCGGAGCGGGAGGCGAGCAGTACTTC. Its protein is CASTGAGGEQYF.

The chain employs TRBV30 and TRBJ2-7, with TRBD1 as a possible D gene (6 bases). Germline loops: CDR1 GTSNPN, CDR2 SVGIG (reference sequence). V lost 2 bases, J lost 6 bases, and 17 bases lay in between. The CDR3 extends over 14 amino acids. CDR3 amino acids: CAWSRNSRGSEQYF. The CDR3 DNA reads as TGTGCCTGGAGTAGGAACAGCAGGGGTAGCGAGCAGTACTTC.